This T cell receptor (beta chain) stems from a study of blood T cell repertoires in COVID-19. In the study overall: Sample material is recorded as cDNA or gDNA derived from T cells, B-cell-depleted T cells, or PBMCs.

Authors' analysis steps: Reference gene primer amplification gave nucleated cell count estimates. Sequencing used immunoSEQ multiplex PCR; TCRdb keeps in-frame clones, though not all of them. The DNA gave D and trimming, while V, J and clone size come from that table. The top ten hold roughly 0.83% of the sample, which has about 70,000 clones, more than 75% seen once. This sequence was found in a woman aged 70-85 years with acute or convalescent COVID-19. Sequenced: peripheral blood.

The CDR3: CAISGPGQGTNYGYTF. CDR3 in DNA: TGTGCCATCAGCGGACCCGGACAGGGTACTAACTATGGCTACACCTTC. The V and J genes are TRBV10-3 and TRBJ1-2, with 8 bases that match TRBD1. The V segment lost 6 bases and the J segment 0 bases; nucleotides outside the gene matches: 9. The CDR3 consists of 16 residues. Germline V gives CDR1 ENHRY, CDR2 SYGVKD.